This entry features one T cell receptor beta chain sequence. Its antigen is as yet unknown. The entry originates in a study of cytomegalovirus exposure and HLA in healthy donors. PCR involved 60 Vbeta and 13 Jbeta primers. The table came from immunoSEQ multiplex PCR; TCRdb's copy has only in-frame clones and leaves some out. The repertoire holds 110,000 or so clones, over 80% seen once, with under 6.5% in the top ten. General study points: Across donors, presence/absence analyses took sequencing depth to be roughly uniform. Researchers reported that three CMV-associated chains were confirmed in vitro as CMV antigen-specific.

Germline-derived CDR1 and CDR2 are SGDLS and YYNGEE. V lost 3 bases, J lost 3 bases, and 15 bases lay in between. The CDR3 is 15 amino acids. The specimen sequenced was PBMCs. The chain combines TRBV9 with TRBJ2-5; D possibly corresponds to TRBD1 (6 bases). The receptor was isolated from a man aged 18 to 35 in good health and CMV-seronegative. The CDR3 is CASSAFPAGEETQYF. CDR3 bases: TGTGCCAGCAGCGCCTTTCCGGCAGGGGAAGAGACCCAGTACTTC.